This TCR beta chain was documented in a study of T cell repertoires in cytomegalovirus infection. The wider study: The public TCR beta signatures pointed to both CMV infection and matching HLA type. Notes on the study in general: Individuals carrying CMV plus the relevant HLA were identified by cumulative frequency of public TCR beta families.

This clonotype was counted ten times or more. Its target is unknown. TCRdb re-called the reads with MiXCR, one entry per CDR3 protein. The table shows 510,000 or so distinct CDR3 sequences, with 26% occurring only once. The CDR3 has 16 residues. Losses at the gene ends were 3 bases for V and 4 bases for J; bases not matched to a gene: 5. CDR1 SGHTA and CDR2 FQGNSA come from the germline V gene. This chain joins TRBV7-2 and TRBJ2-1, with TRBD2 identical over 11 bases. The sequence came from a human donor in good health (CMV status not recorded). Some clones in this sample may be carry-over from other donors' samples. The material sequenced was PBMCs. The CDR3 loop is CASSLLAGGFYNEQFF. The DNA of the CDR3 is TGTGCCAGCAGCTTGCTAGCGGGAGGATTTTACAATGAGCAGTTCTTC.